A selection of T cell receptor beta chains follows, all from one sample in a study of breast tumors, draining lymph nodes, adjacent tissues. TCRdb passed the multiplex PCR reads through MiXCR, listing each CDR3 protein once. Of some 230,000 distinct CDR3 sequences detected, approximately 36% appear once; the ten largest clones hold 3% to 4%. The specimen sequenced was axillary lymph node tissue. These receptors were taken from a female donor with breast cancer. Some clones in this sample may be carry-over from other donors' samples. The CDR3 runs from the conserved cysteine through the conserved F or W. A D gene is named only where the DNA matches it firmly. Clone size appears in some rows only: once, few, many, or a class for an expanded clone.

TRBD1,.,TRBV20-1,TRBJ1-3,TGCAGTGCTAGGAGACAGGGGGGCGCGGACACCATATATTTT,CSARRQGGADTIYF
.,many,TRBV20-1,TRBJ2-3,TGCAGTGCTAGACCGACTGGTGGACATTCCACAGATACGCAGTATTTT,CSARPTGGHSTDTQYF
.,many,TRBV19,TRBJ1-2,TGTGCCAGTAGTCCTCGACCGTACTATGGCTACACCTTC,CASSPRPYYGYTF
.,many,TRBV11-2,TRBJ2-7,TGTGCCAGCAGTTCTAGGGCAGAAGGGGGCGAGCAGTACTTC,CASSSRAEGGEQYF
TRBD1,few,TRBV6-5,TRBJ1-4,TGTGCCAGCAGCCAGGACAGGGGCCCTCCGAGGGTCAATGAAAAACTGTTTTTT,CASSQDRGPPRVNEKLFF
TRBD2,many,TRBV11-3,TRBJ2-1,TGTGCCAGCAGCGGAGTGGCAGCGGGACTAGCTGGTGAGCAGTTCTTC,CASSGVAAGLAGEQFF
TRBD2,.,TRBV5-4,TRBJ2-5,TGTGCCAGCAGCTTGGCTGGGCTAGCGGGAGGTGTAGAGACCCAGTACTTC,CASSLAGLAGGVETQYF
.,.,TRBV28,TRBJ2-3,TGTGCCAGCAGACAAGGCGGGGAGGATACGCAGTATTTT,CASRQGGEDTQYF
.,.,TRBV19,TRBJ1-2,TGTGCCAGTAGTATTTGGCCGGACTCTAACTATGGCTACACCTTC,CASSIWPDSNYGYTF
TRBD2,few,TRBV5-1,TRBJ2-1,TGCGCCAGCAGCTGGGGGGGGGGCTACAATGAGCAGTTCTTC,CASSWGGGYNEQFF
TRBD2,.,TRBV7-9,TRBJ2-1,TGTGCCAGCAGCCTTGGACTAGAAAACAATGAGCAGTTCTTC,CASSLGLENNEQFF
.,few,TRBV2,TRBJ2-3,TGTGCCAGCAGTTTTCAGGGCACAGATACGCAGTATTTT,CASSFQGTDTQYF
TRBD1,few,TRBV5-6,TRBJ2-7,TGTGCCAGCAGCTCCGGACAGGGGGCCTTCTACGAGCAGTACTTC,CASSSGQGAFYEQYF
.,many,TRBV10-3,TRBJ1-2,TGTGCCATCAGTAGCCCTAACTATGGCTACACCTTC,CAISSPNYGYTF
.,many,TRBV7-6,TRBJ2-3,TGTGCCAGCAGCTTAGGTTCTCGGGGCACAGATACGCAGTATTTT,CASSLGSRGTDTQYF
TRBD1,many,TRBV4-3,TRBJ1-2,TGCGCCAGCAGCCAAGTCTCAGGGGGCGACTATGGCTACACCTTC,CASSQVSGGDYGYTF
.,many,TRBV12-3/TRBV12-4,TRBJ2-1,TGTGCCAGCAGTCCGACAGGACTTTCCGGTGAGTTCTTC,CASSPTGLSGEFF
.,many,TRBV29-1,TRBJ1-1,TGCAGCGTCAGAAACACTGAAGCTTTCTTT,CSVRNTEAFF
.,many,TRBV10-1,TRBJ2-5,TGCGCCAGCAGCCCAGGGGCTCCTGGGGTGGAGACCCAGTACTTC,CASSPGAPGVETQYF
TRBD2,.,TRBV18,TRBJ2-3,TGTGCCAGCTCACCATATCAGCGGGGCTTCACAGATACGCAGTATTTT,CASSPYQRGFTDTQYF
.,.,TRBV19,TRBJ1-2,TGTGCCTTTGAAGCTAACTATGGCTACACCTTC,CAFEANYGYTF
.,many,TRBV5-1,TRBJ2-3,TGCGCCAGCAGCTTGGGTGTCGCTGCAGATACGCAGTATTTT,CASSLGVAADTQYF
.,.,TRBV2,TRBJ2-7,TGTGCCAGCACTTGGACGGTGTCCTACGAGCAGTACTTC,CASTWTVSYEQYF
TRBD1,many,TRBV20-1,TRBJ2-5,TGCAGTGCTAGAATCCCCGGGACAGGGCAAGAGACCCAGTACTTC,CSARIPGTGQETQYF
TRBD2,.,TRBV11-2,TRBJ2-5,TGTGCCAGCAGACCCGGGACTAGCGGGGGGGTGGAGACCCAGTACTTC,CASRPGTSGGVETQYF
.,.,TRBV2,TRBJ1-2,TGTGCCAGCAGCCAATTCTATGGCTACACCTTC,CASSQFYGYTF
TRBD1,.,TRBV5-1,TRBJ2-5,TGCGCCAGCAGACGGACAGGGCACGAGACCCAGTACTTC,CASRRTGHETQYF
.,few,TRBV28,TRBJ2-7,TGTGCCAGCAATGGCCTCTACGAGCAGTACTTC,CASNGLYEQYF
TRBD2,many,TRBV15,TRBJ2-1,TGTGCCACCAGTATAAGACTAGCTGGGAATGAGCAGTTCTTC,CATSIRLAGNEQFF
TRBD1,many,TRBV28,TRBJ1-2,TGTGCCAGCACCTTGACAGGGCTTGGCTACACCTTC,CASTLTGLGYTF
.,once,TRBV29-1,TRBJ1-2,TGCAGCTCGATCGTGGGGGTACCCTATGGCTACACCTTC,CSSIVGVPYGYTF
TRBD1,.,TRBV6-1,TRBJ2-7,TGTGCCAGCAATCCCGGACAGGAAACCTACGAGCAGTACTTC,CASNPGQETYEQYF